This section outlines one T cell receptor beta chain sequence together with its context. These data are taken from a study of blood T cell repertoires in COVID-19. The data were produced by immunoSEQ multiplex PCR, yet TCRdb's version contains in-frame clones alone and is incomplete. The table lists about 35,000 clones, about nine tenths of them singletons, with 10% in the top ten. V lost 5 bases to trimming and J lost 0 bases, with 11 bases between them. The CDR3 has 15 residues. CDR1 MRHNA and CDR2 SNTAGT come from the germline V gene. The receptor was isolated from a man older than 75 with active COVID-19. The chain couples TRBV6-4 to TRBJ2-1; no firm D call. Sequenced: peripheral blood. The CDR3 nucleotides read TGTGCCAGCAGTATAAGCGATAGCTCCTACAATGAGCAGTTCTTC. It yields the protein CASSISDSSYNEQFF.